This is a list of T cell receptor beta chains from one sample in a study of blood T cell repertoires in COVID-19. The assay was immunoSEQ multiplex PCR, and TCRdb's table has in-frame clones only and misses some. The sample includes about 54,000 clones, 75% to 95% seen only once; the top ten take around 8.3%. Material: peripheral blood. The receptors originated from a middle-aged woman with active COVID-19. The CDR3 runs from the conserved cysteine through the conserved F or W. Each record gives: clone size, J gene, V gene, D gene, CDR3 DNA, CDR3 protein. The D gene is left open where the match is weak. Clone size is shown for a subset of rows, as once, few, many or a class of expanded clone.

>.|TRBJ2-7|TRBV7-9|.
TGTGCCAGCAGCCCCCTAGACAGGCGGGAGCAGTACTTC
CASSPLDRREQYF
>once|TRBJ2-5|TRBV2|TRBD2
TGTGCCAGCAGTCCGGGGACTAGCGGGGTTATACAAGAGACCCAGTACTTC
CASSPGTSGVIQETQYF
>.|TRBJ2-3|TRBV7-2|TRBD2
TGTGCCAGCAGCTTAGGGCTAGCGGGGGGCACAGATACGCAGTATTTT
CASSLGLAGGTDTQYF
>.|TRBJ1-1|TRBV6-5|.
TGTGCCAGCGCAGGGAACACTGAAGCTTTCTTT
CASAGNTEAFF
>.|TRBJ2-2|TRBV29-1|TRBD1
TGCAGCGGCGGACAGGGGCTCTTTACCGGGGAGCTGTTTTTT
CSGGQGLFTGELFF
>.|TRBJ1-1|TRBV9|.
TGTGCCAGCAGCCAATCGGACAGACCAATATGGGAAGCTTTCTTT
CASSQSDRPIWEAFF
>.|TRBJ1-1|TRBV2|TRBD1
TGTGCCAGCAGGCAGGGGGTAGACACTGAAGCTTTCTTT
CASRQGVDTEAFF
>.|TRBJ2-7|TRBV29-1|.
TGCAGCGTGACGACTAGAGACGAGCAGTACTTC
CSVTTRDEQYF
>.|TRBJ2-7|TRBV7-2|.
TGTGCCAGCTCCTTACGTTGGGCTAGCACAAGCTCCTACGAGCAGTACTTC
CASSLRWASTSSYEQYF
>.|TRBJ2-4|TRBV27|.
TGTGCCAGCAGTAAACACAAATACAGGGTAACCAAAAACATTCAGTACTTC
CASSKHKYRVTKNIQYF
>few|TRBJ1-3|TRBV7-9|.
TGTGCCAGCAGCTTAGGAGGGATTGGAAACACCATATATTTT
CASSLGGIGNTIYF
>.|TRBJ2-3|TRBV12-3/TRBV12-4|.
TGTGCCAGCAGGGACACCCCAGATACGCAGTATTTT
CASRDTPDTQYF
>once|TRBJ1-1|TRBV5-4|TRBD1
TGTGCCACCGGTGGACAGGGGAGTGTCTATGACACTGAAGCTTTCTTT
CATGGQGSVYDTEAFF
>.|TRBJ2-1|TRBV3-1/TRBV3-2|TRBD2
TGTGCCAGCAGCCAAGGACTAGCGGGGGTAATCGGGGACAATGAGCAGTTCTTC
CASSQGLAGVIGDNEQFF
>once|TRBJ2-5|TRBV6-5|TRBD1
TGTGCCAGCAGTCCAGACAGGGCTTTCACCCAGTACTTC
CASSPDRAFTQYF
>.|TRBJ2-2|TRBV19|TRBD2
TGTGCCAGTATAGCGGGGGAAAGCACCGGGGAGCTGTTTTTT
CASIAGESTGELFF
>.|TRBJ2-2|TRBV11-2|.
TGTGCCAGCAGGCGACCGGGACACAAGAACACCGGGGAGCTGTTTTTT
CASRRPGHKNTGELFF
>.|TRBJ1-1|TRBV9|TRBD1
TGTGCCAGCAGCAGAAGCCCCGGGACAGTATCCACTGAAGCTTTCTTT
CASSRSPGTVSTEAFF
>once|TRBJ2-1|TRBV7-9|TRBD1
TGTGCCAGCAGCCCTCGGACAGGGCCCTCCTACAATGAGCAGTTCTTC
CASSPRTGPSYNEQFF
>.|TRBJ2-6|TRBV4-1|TRBD2
TGCGCCAGCAGCCAAGGTCGACTAGCGGGTGCCTCTGGGGCCAACGTCCTGACTTTC
CASSQGRLAGASGANVLTF
>.|TRBJ1-1|TRBV30|TRBD1
TGTGCCTGGGTCAGGGGGGCTGAAGCTTTCTTT
CAWVRGAEAFF
>.|TRBJ2-6|TRBV11-3|.
TGTGCCAGCAGCTTAGGGGGCCTGGCTGGGGCCAACGTCCTGACTTTC
CASSLGGLAGANVLTF
>.|TRBJ2-1|TRBV12-5|.
TGTGCTAGTGGTCCCCCCGGGAGCATCCTAGAGGGTGAGAATGAGCAGTTCTTC
CASGPPGSILEGENEQFF
>.|TRBJ2-5|TRBV15|.
TGTGCCACCAGCAGAGCCCTGGCCCTAGGAGAGACCCAGTACTTC
CATSRALALGETQYF
>.|TRBJ2-6|TRBV29-1|.
TGCAGCGTTGAAGATTTAGGCAAAGTCGGGGTGGCTGGGGCCAACGTCCTGACTTTC
CSVEDLGKVGVAGANVLTF
>once|TRBJ1-5|TRBV19|.
TGTGCCACCTCAATGGGGAGGGGGGGCAATCAGCCCCAGCATTTT
CATSMGRGGNQPQHF
>.|TRBJ2-3|TRBV6-5|TRBD2
TGTGCCAGCAGGCAAGCGGGGGTATACACAGATACGCAGTATTTT
CASRQAGVYTDTQYF
>.|TRBJ2-2|TRBV10-3|TRBD1
TGTGCCATCAGGCCCGGGACAGGGGGCCCCGGGGAGCTGTTTTTT
CAIRPGTGGPGELFF
>.|TRBJ2-1|TRBV7-2|.
TGTGCCAGCAGCTTATTTTACGAGGGGGGGCGCAATGAGCAGTTCTTC
CASSLFYEGGRNEQFF
>.|TRBJ2-5|TRBV5-5|.
TGTGCCAGCAGCTCAGCCCTGATCAGACTAGAGACCCAGTACTTC
CASSSALIRLETQYF
>.|TRBJ1-3|TRBV3-1/TRBV3-2|.
TGTGCCAGCAGCCAAGGGGATCGGAGGGCTGGAAACACCATATATTTT
CASSQGDRRAGNTIYF
>.|TRBJ2-2|TRBV7-9|.
TGTGCCAGCAGCTTTTTGAGTGAGAACACCGGGGAGCTGTTTTTT
CASSFLSENTGELFF
>.|TRBJ2-2|TRBV11-3|TRBD2
TGTGCCAGCACCCAACTAGCGGGGGGGCGTACCGGGGAGCTGTTTTTT
CASTQLAGGRTGELFF
>.|TRBJ1-3|TRBV7-9|TRBD1
TGTGCCAGCAGCCCAATCGGGGGGACAGGGGGCCACACCATATATTTT
CASSPIGGTGGHTIYF
>.|TRBJ2-1|TRBV3-1/TRBV3-2|.
TGTGCCAGCAGCCTCGGGGGGACATACAATGAGCAGTTCTTC
CASSLGGTYNEQFF